A single T cell receptor beta chain is shown here with its context. This record comes from a study of blood T cell repertoires in COVID-19. The overall study: PBMCs, B-cell-depleted T cells, or T cells provided the cDNA or gDNA that made up the material.

Sequencing used immunoSEQ multiplex PCR; TCRdb keeps in-frame clones, though not all of them. The data show some 310,000 clones, roughly nine tenths seen once. This clonotype was obtained from a woman aged 25 to 45 with COVID-19, enrolled during active disease. The specimen sequenced was peripheral blood.

DNA of the CDR3: TGTGCCAGCAGTTCCCCAGGGAACGATGGAAAACTGTTTTTT. Amino acid sequence: CASSSPGNDGKLFF. V usage is TRBV28 and J usage is TRBJ1-4, with D tentatively TRBD1 (5 bases). Germline V CDR1 and CDR2: MDHEN, SYDVKM. This CDR3 region has 14 residues. The V gene lost 4 bases and the J gene lost 10 bases, with 16 bases spanning the gap. Together with reference TRBV28 and TRBJ1-4, the CDR3 gives the full variable domain: DVKVTQSSRYLVKRTGEKVFLECVQDMDHENMFWYRQDPGLGLRLIYFSYDVKMKEKGDIPEGYSVSREKKERFSLILESASTNQTSMYLCASSSPGNDGKLFFGSGTQLSVL.